This TCR beta chain was retrieved from a study of blood T cell repertoires in COVID-19. Study in general: Nucleic acid was either cDNA or gDNA, and it came from T cells, B-cell-depleted T cells, or PBMCs.

Method: immunoSEQ multiplex PCR; TCRdb's copy keeps in-frame clones and lacks some. There are approximately 260,000 clones in the sample; more than 70% occur only once, and more than 1% lies in the top ten. The CDR3 is 14 amino acids. The V end lost 7 bases, the J end lost 6 bases, and 17 bases lay between the germline ends. The germline CDR1 and CDR2 sequences are KGHDR and SFDVKD. This clone appeared once. V and J are TRBV24-1 and TRBJ1-2; D not resolved. Material: PBMCs or T cells enriched from blood (not recorded which). The source is a woman aged 40 to 50 with acute COVID-19. The CDR3 coding sequence is TGTGCCACCAGCCTAGATGGACTGCCGAATGGCTACACCTTC. Its protein product is CATSLDGLPNGYTF.